This T cell receptor (beta chain) came from a study of shared clonotypes between healthy human individuals (TCRdb year 2020). Regarding the complete study: The cohort comprised a couple of women and a few men aged 18 to 49 years. For each donor, CD4 naive and CD4 memory were each given three plates, CD8 naive was given two plates, and CD8 memory was given one plate. To estimate repertoire size and how much clonotypes are shared between individuals, the study performed deep sequencing of blood TCR repertoires from roughly five healthy adults. Different laboratories and diverse techniques were used to prepare libraries and sequence TCR repertoires, to increase sequencing depth and limit assay-specific biases. Leukapheresis yielded between about 0.94 and 8.9 billion PBMCs per donor.

TCR CDR3 regions were amplified from genomic DNA by multiplex PCR using the deep immunoSEQ assay. Genomic DNA extracted from each cell subset was distributed evenly over all wells of several immunoSEQ 96-well plates, and each plate served as one replicate. Each replicate PCR for sorted subsets received around 0.2 ug genomic DNA, equal to about 30,000 T cell genomes. Purified libraries were quantified with a Qubit 3.0 fluorometer, sized on a Bioanalyzer 2100, and re-quantified with the KAPA Library Quantification kit. Each immunoSEQ 96-well plate was sequenced on its own single-read 150-cycle Illumina NextSeq 550 flow cell. On the authors' methods: Because only junctional sequences without quality scores were contained in the immunoSEQ output, filtering matching that applied to full-length reads could not be performed. Sequences were annotated with PyIR, a Python wrapper for IgBLAST v1.9, and V/J genes and CDR3 were assigned using IMGT germline references. Reads with weak V/J assignments (E-value above 1e-6), missing CDR3, stop codons, out-of-frame junctions, or ambiguous translated residues were removed. V3J clonotypes were defined as sequences sharing the same inferred V gene, J gene, and CDR3 amino acid sequence. Percentage overlap between repertoires was computed as shared unique clonotypes divided by the size of the smaller repertoire. Richness of each repertoire was evaluated using RTK rarefaction, the Chao1 estimator, and Recon v2.1 estimates of unobserved clonotypes. Generation probabilities were computed with OLGA for all TCRbeta clonotypes obtained by the gDNA method from a handful of donors. TCRdb's version of the immuneACCESS table is confined to in-frame rearrangements and falls short of the full clone set. An unresolved V gene accounts for under half of the shortfall where checked; the remainder is of unknown origin. That table gives V, J and clone size, and the DNA gave D and trimming. Counted in this sample were fewer than 850,000 clones; about 90% of them appeared once. About 34% of the sample comes from the top ten.

Healthy HIV-negative adults with no recently reported acute infections or vaccinations were included as donors. All donors were Caucasian adults living in Nashville, Tennessee, USA. CD8 memory samples consisted of magnetically selected CD45RO+ cells combined with CCR7-negative CD45RA+ effector memory (TemRA) cells. Blood was collected by leukapheresis, and PBMCs were isolated by Ficoll-Histopaque density gradient centrifugation and then cryopreserved in liquid nitrogen vapor phase. Analytical flow cytometry was used to check the purity and quantity of every magnetically sorted T cell population. Genomic DNA was isolated from each sorted fraction and quantified by UV absorbance on a Nanodrop 2000c. The full study reports these points: Sampling was limited to blood, and TCR repertoires in tissue likely differ from TCR repertoires in blood. Because the study included a small number of donors, the genetic and exposure-history diversity represented was limited. Compared with non-shared clonotypes, the clonotypes found in all four sorted-subset donors had higher generation probabilities. Pairwise subsampling indicated that sequencing depth was expected to affect the degree of clonotype sharing among donors. About 5% of naive CD4, 3.5% of naive CD8, about 2.1% of memory CD4, and 0.4% of memory CD8 clonotypes were shared across several donors. Naive subsets generally had larger estimated clonotype richness than memory subsets. Even with the large sequencing depth, rarefaction of the sorted-subset datasets indicated that sequencing was incomplete.

CDR1 is given as MDHEN and CDR2 as SYDVKM, both from the germline V gene. The junction shows trimming of 3 bases on V and 5 bases on J, plus 14 bases between the germline ends. The CDR3 holds 14 amino acids from the cysteine to the phenylalanine. The sequence is cut down to CDR3 DNA, 42 bases in frame from base 1. This clone was observed once. No antigen is known for it. Qualities for individual bases were not recorded, and no much larger clone is one base off. The receptor was derived from a man aged 18-30 years in good health. Some clones in this sample may be carry-over from other donors' samples. The chain employs TRBV28 and TRBJ2-7; the D gene is perhaps TRBD1, on 6 matching bases. The sequenced material came from memory CD8+ T cells from PBMCs. Sample cell subset or site, as interpreted from the label and publication: CD45RO+ cells pooled with CCR7-negative TemRA cells. The CDR3 protein: CASSFLDSNDEQYF. The DNA sequence is given as TGTGCCAGCAGTTTTCTGGACAGCAACGACGAGCAGTACTTC.